The next 12 T cell receptor beta chains were all read from a single sample in a study of T cells in women clearing cervical HPV infection. Libraries were prepared by immunoSEQ multiplex PCR; TCRdb keeps only in-frame clonotypes and omits some of them. This repertoire includes about 30,000 clones. Specimen: blood buffy coat. Receptor source: a woman between 18 and 70 years old with a cervical HPV16 infection that either progressed to CIN3+ or cleared (not recorded which).

As concerns this clone: The read halts 3 residues ahead of the CDR3 end, with the missing end drawn from the germline J gene. This chain joins TRBV30 and TRBJ1-6, with D perhaps TRBD1 (5 bases). V was cut by 2 bases and J by 7 bases, with 9 bases left in between. This CDR3 is 13 amino acids long. In germline, CDR1 is GTSNPN, CDR2 SVGIG (reference sequence). Here the CDR3 reads CAWSPGLNSPLHF. The part of the CDR3 DNA that was read is TGTGCCTGGAGTCCAGGGTTGAATTCACCC. The full variable domain, rest sourced from reference TRBV30 and TRBJ1-6, is SQTIHQWPATLVQPVGSPLSLECTVEGTSNPNLYWYRQAAGRGLQLLFYSVGIGQISSEVPQNLSASRPQDRQFILSSKKLLLSDSGFYLCAWSPGLNSPLHFGNGTRLTVT.

As concerns this clone: From the germline J gene comes the end of the CDR3, since the read stops 3 residues before it. V is TRBV5-1 and J is TRBJ2-6; 10 nucleotides agree with TRBD2. This CDR3 is built from 18 residues. CDR1 and CDR2 from the germline V gene are SGHRS and YFSETQ. With 4 bases clipped from V and 0 bases from J, the junction kept 7 bases outside the gene matches. CDR3 DNA, as far as it was read: TGCGCCAGCAGCCCCTTAGCGGGGGGACTCTCTGGGGCCAACGTC. As protein: CASSPLAGGLSGANV. The entire CDR3 is CASSPLAGGLSGANVLTF.

Comment on this clone: Read coverage stops 3 residues before the CDR3 terminus; the germline J gene supplies the remainder. The chain has TRBV6-1 and TRBJ2-7; maybe TRBD1 (5 bases). The V and J ends lost 1 base and 4 bases respectively, with 14 bases between them. CDR1 is MNHNS and CDR2 is SASEGT in the germline V gene. There are 15 residues in the CDR3. Partial CDR3 DNA: TGTGCCAGCAGTGAAGTAGGGGCGAGTTCTTACGAG. This codes for CASSEVGASSYE. The full CDR3 is CASSEVGASSYEQYF.

To note about this clone: The CDR3 end falls 3 residues outside the read, so it is completed with the germline J gene. The rearrangement links TRBV30 to TRBJ1-1, with a weak D call TRBD1 (6 bases). V lost 2 bases to trimming and J lost 7 bases, with 14 bases between them. Germline V gives CDR1 GTSNPN, CDR2 SVGIG (reference sequence). The CDR3 is made up of 13 amino acids. The CDR3 here is CAWSRDILYEAFF. The part of the CDR3 DNA that was read is TGTGCCTGGAGTCGGGACATTCTTTATGAA. The variable domain in full, completed from reference TRBV30 and TRBJ1-1, reads SQTIHQWPATLVQPVGSPLSLECTVEGTSNPNLYWYRQAAGRGLQLLFYSVGIGQISSEVPQNLSASRPQDRQFILSSKKLLLSDSGFYLCAWSRDILYEAFFGQGTRLTVV.

Of note for this clone: The read terminates 3 residues before the CDR3 end, so the remaining end is supplied by the germline J gene. The rearrangement uses TRBV30 and TRBJ2-1; TRBD2 agrees at 7 bases. V lost 5 bases and J lost 2; bases outside the gene matches: 0. Germline assignment: CDR1 GTSNPN and CDR2 SVGIG (reference sequence). The CDR3 covers 12 residues. The CDR3 reads CAWGGAYNEQFF. Incomplete CDR3 DNA: TGTGCCTGGGGGGGGGCCTACAATGAG.

With regard to this clone: The CDR3 end lies 3 residues beyond the end of the read and is filled in from the germline J gene. The chain uses TRBV30 and TRBJ1-6; the match to TRBD1 covers 9 bases. This CDR3 is built from 15 residues. V gave up 3 bases and J gave up 7 bases; unmatched junction bases: 7. Germline-derived CDR1 and CDR2 are GTSNPN and SVGIG (reference sequence). The CDR3 protein is CAWRIRDRVNSPLHF. Partial CDR3 DNA: TGTGCCTGGAGGATCCGGGACAGGGTCAATTCACCC.

In the case of this clone: The read gets to within 3 residues of the CDR3 end, and the germline J gene fills in the rest. The chain links TRBV5-8 to TRBJ2-3; maybe TRBD1 (5 bases). Looked up from germline, CDR1 is SGHTS and CDR2 is YDEGEE. The CDR3 covers 15 residues. Trimming stripped 0 bases from V and 2 bases from J, with 10 bases between. CDR3 DNA (partial): TGTGCCAGCAGCTTGGAAGGGGCTACCACAGATACG. Protein sequence: CASSLEGATTDT. In full, the CDR3 is CASSLEGATTDTQYF. Supplemented by reference TRBV5-8 and TRBJ2-3, the full variable domain reads EAGVTQSPTHLIKTRGQQATLRCSPISGHTSVYWYQQALGLGLQFLLWYDEGEERNRGNFPPRFSGRQFPNYSSELNVNALELEDSALYLCASSLEGATTDTQYFGPGTRLTVL.

As to this clone: The read terminates 3 residues ahead of where the CDR3 ends, so the germline J gene completes it. This rearrangement joins TRBV20-1 to TRBJ1-2; D is perhaps TRBD1 (5 bases). V shed 0 bases and J shed 4 bases, with 9 bases lying between them. From germline, CDR1 is DFQATT and CDR2 SNEGSKA (reference sequence). There are 13 residues in the CDR3. CDR3: CSARDGQGYGYTF. CDR3 DNA (partial): TGCAGTGCTAGAGACGGGCAGGGCTATGGC.

Remarks on this clone: The CDR3 end falls 3 residues outside the read, so it is completed with the germline J gene. V usage is TRBV10-3 and J usage is TRBJ1-3; D possibly corresponds to TRBD1 (6 bases). V lost 6 bases and J lost 4, with 13 bases in between. The CDR3 totals 14 residues. Germline CDR1 ENHRY, CDR2 SYGVKD. CDR3: CAISGTDRGNTIYF. The sequenced part of the CDR3 DNA is TGTGCCATCAGCGGGACGGACAGAGGAAACACC.

Note on this clone: The read terminates 3 residues before the CDR3 end, so the remaining end is supplied by the germline J gene. This chain uses TRBV7-9 with TRBJ1-1; a possible D gene is TRBD1 (5 bases). Germline CDR1 and CDR2: SEHNR and FQNEAQ (reference sequence). Trimming left V 4 bases short and J 3 bases short, with 12 bases between. This CDR3 has 14 residues. The CDR3 reads CASSSIDRYTEAFF. The sequenced part of the CDR3 DNA is TGTGCCAGCAGCTCGATTGACAGATACACTGAA.

Concerning this clone itself: Coverage ceases 3 residues before the CDR3 finishes, and the germline J gene fills in the end. The V gene is TRBV29-1, the J gene TRBJ1-2; D gene uncertain. CDR1 and CDR2 from the germline V gene are SQVTM and ANQGSEA. The CDR3 sequence is 16 residues long. Trimming pared 3 bases from V and 4 bases from J, leaving 21 bases between. CDR3 DNA, as far as it was read: TGCAGCGTTGAGGTAGGCCAAGGGCAGGTTGGCTATGGC. It encodes CSVEVGQGQVGYG. In full, the CDR3 reads CSVEVGQGQVGYGYTF. Full variable domain (remainder filled in from reference TRBV29-1 and TRBJ1-2): SAVISQKPSRDICQRGTSLTIQCQVDSQVTMMFWYRQQPGQSLTLIATANQGSEATYESGFVIDKFPISRPNLTFSTLTVSNMSPEDSSIYLCSVEVGQGQVGYGYTFGSGTRLTVV.

About this clone: The CDR3 end is not reached by the read, which stops 3 residues before it; the germline J gene fills it in. The V and J genes are TRBV4-2 and TRBJ1-5; 9 positions agree with TRBD1. CDR1 and CDR2 (germline): LGHNA, YNFKEQ. This CDR3 is 16 amino acids long. The junction had 9 bases not matched to a gene; V was cut back by 0 bases and J by 9 bases. The covered CDR3 bases are TGTGCCAGCAGCCAAGAATTGGGACAGGGCTTGGCGCCC. This translates into CASSQELGQGLAP. The CDR3 as a whole reads CASSQELGQGLAPQHF.